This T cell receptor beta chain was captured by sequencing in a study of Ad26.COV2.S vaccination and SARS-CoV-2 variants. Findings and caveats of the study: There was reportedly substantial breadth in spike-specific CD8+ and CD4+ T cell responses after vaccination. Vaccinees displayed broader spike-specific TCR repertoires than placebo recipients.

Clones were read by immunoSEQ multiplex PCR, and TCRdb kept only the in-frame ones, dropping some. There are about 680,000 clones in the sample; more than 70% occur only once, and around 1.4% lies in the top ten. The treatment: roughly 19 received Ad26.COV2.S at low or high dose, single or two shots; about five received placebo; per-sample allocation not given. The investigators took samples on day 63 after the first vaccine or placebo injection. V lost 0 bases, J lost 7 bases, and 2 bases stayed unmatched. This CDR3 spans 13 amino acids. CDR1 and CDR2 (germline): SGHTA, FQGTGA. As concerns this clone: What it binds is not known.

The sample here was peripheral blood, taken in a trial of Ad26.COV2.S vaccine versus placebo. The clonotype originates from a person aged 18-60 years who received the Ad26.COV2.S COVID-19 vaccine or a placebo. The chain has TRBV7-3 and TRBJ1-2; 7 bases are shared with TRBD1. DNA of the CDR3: TGTGCCAGCAGCTTAACACAGGGGCTTGGCTACACCTTC. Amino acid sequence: CASSLTQGLGYTF.